This section outlines one TCR beta chain sequence together with its context. Trimming left V 0 bases short and J 2 bases short, with 3 bases between. The CDR3 runs to 13 residues. Germline V gives CDR1 SGHNT, CDR2 YENEEA. This record comes from a study of technical replicates of blood from a few donors. The protocol was immunoSEQ multiplex PCR, while the TCRdb copy is restricted to in-frame clones and leaves out a portion. The sample shows over 70,000 clones, 90% to 97% of them seen only once. V is TRBV11-3 and J is TRBJ2-3, with D unclear. Sequencing used T cells isolated from PBMCs. The receptor's source is a human donor in good health. CDR3 DNA sequence: TGTGCCAGCAGCTTAGACAACACAGATACGCAGTATTTT. This translates into CASSLDNTDTQYF.